This entry is about one T cell receptor beta chain. The antigen is not known. The data are from a study of metastatic and nonmetastatic thyroid tumors. Thyroid surgery took place with no prior treatment in any patient. Study conclusions and caveats: In blood and tumor, TCR beta diversity was reportedly significantly higher in malignant thyroid tumors than in benign nodules.

Study processing details: To classify distant metastasis in papillary thyroid cancer, a model was built from CDR3 differences across clinicopathological groups. TCRdb called clones again from the PCR reads with MiXCR. TCRdb's processing, not the study's, gives the V and J calls here. The sample contains 40,000 or so clones, approximately 26% of which appear only once. Sequenced sample: blood. The TCR was taken from a female donor with papillary thyroid cancer or a benign thyroid nodule (not recorded which). Some clones in this sample may be carry-over from other donors' samples.

The CDR3 DNA reads TGCAGTGCTAGGCCGGGACTATCATCCACCGGGGAGCTGTTTTTT. Its protein product is CSARPGLSSTGELFF. The chain uses TRBV20-1 and TRBJ2-2; 7 bases match TRBD2. The CDR3 contains 15 residues. V gave up 3 bases and J gave up 4 bases; unmatched junction bases: 8. Germline CDR1 is DFQATT and CDR2 is SNEGSKA (reference sequence).